This passage covers 7 T cell receptor beta chains from one sample sequenced in a study of blood T cell repertoires in COVID-19. The table came from immunoSEQ multiplex PCR; TCRdb's copy has only in-frame clones and leaves some out. This sample has around 300,000 clones, with 86% found just once. Source material: PBMCs or T cells enriched from blood (not recorded which). These receptors came from a young woman who had recovered from COVID-19.

The genes are TRBV30 and TRBJ2-2; 7 bases line up with TRBD2. The germline CDR1 and CDR2 sequences are GTSNPN and SVGIG (reference sequence). V lost 4 bases to trimming and J lost 0 bases; unmatched junction nucleotides: 8. CDR3 size: 16 residues. Here the CDR3 reads CAWTSRGFANTGELFF. The CDR3 DNA sequence: TGTGCCTGGACCTCGCGGGGGTTCGCGAACACCGGGGAGCTGTTTTTT.

This clone has a single count. The CDR3 DNA reads TGTGCCAGCAGTCCTCGGTTTAACAATGAGCAGTTCTTC. This gives the protein CASSPRFNNEQFF. V is TRBV27 and J is TRBJ2-1; unclear D gene. V was shortened by 5 bases and J by 5 bases, with 10 bases between the two germline ends. The CDR3 has 13 residues. CDR1 is MNHEY and CDR2 is SMNVEV in the germline V gene (reference sequence).

This clone has a single count. The chain employs TRBV19 and TRBJ2-5; D is possibly TRBD2 (6 bases). The CDR3 is 15 amino acids. Between the trimmed V and J ends, which lost 5 bases and 4 bases, there was a span of 17 bases. Germline lookup yields CDR1 LNHDA and CDR2 SQIVND (reference sequence). The CDR3 DNA reads as TGTGCCAGTAGTTTGGAGGGAGCGTTTGGAGAGACCCAGTACTTC. Protein sequence: CASSLEGAFGETQYF.

Of note for this clone: This CDR3 is also generated by other DNA sequences in the sample. This sequence joins TRBV5-1 and TRBJ2-6; no firm D call. The V gene's germline CDR1 is SGHRS and CDR2 YFSETQ. V was cut by 0 bases and J by 4 bases, with 8 bases left in between. The CDR3 is 15 residues long. The CDR3: CASSLGGSGANVLTF. The CDR3 bases are TGCGCCAGCAGCTTGGGAGGCTCCGGGGCCAACGTCCTGACTTTC.

This chain joins TRBV2 and TRBJ2-2; D call uncertain. V gave up 6 bases and J gave up 5 bases, with 10 bases separating them. The length of the CDR3 is 13 residues. Per germline, CDR1 SNHLY and CDR2 FYNNEI. CDR3 sequence (DNA): TGTGCCAGCAGCCAAGTAGTAACCGGGGAGCTGTTTTTT. Translated: CASSQVVTGELFF.

The count of this clone is one. The CDR3 here is CASSLKGGTETQYF. The DNA of the CDR3 is TGTGCCAGCAGCTTAAAGGGAGGCACAGAGACCCAGTACTTC. The chain uses TRBV7-3 and TRBJ2-5; D is possibly TRBD2 (6 bases). Germline CDR1 SGHTA, CDR2 FQGTGA. V lost 1 base and J lost 4, with 10 bases in between. The CDR3 is 14 amino acids.

This clone was detected once. The chain carries TRBV27 and TRBJ2-3; TRBD1 is a possible D gene (6 bases). V was cut by 3 bases and J by 6 bases, with 10 bases left in between. The CDR3 is 13 amino acids. The germline CDR1 and CDR2 sequences are MNHEY and SMNVEV (reference sequence). CDR3 protein: CASSFGGSDTQYF. In DNA form, the CDR3 reads TGTGCCAGCAGTTTTGGGGGCTCGGATACGCAGTATTTT.